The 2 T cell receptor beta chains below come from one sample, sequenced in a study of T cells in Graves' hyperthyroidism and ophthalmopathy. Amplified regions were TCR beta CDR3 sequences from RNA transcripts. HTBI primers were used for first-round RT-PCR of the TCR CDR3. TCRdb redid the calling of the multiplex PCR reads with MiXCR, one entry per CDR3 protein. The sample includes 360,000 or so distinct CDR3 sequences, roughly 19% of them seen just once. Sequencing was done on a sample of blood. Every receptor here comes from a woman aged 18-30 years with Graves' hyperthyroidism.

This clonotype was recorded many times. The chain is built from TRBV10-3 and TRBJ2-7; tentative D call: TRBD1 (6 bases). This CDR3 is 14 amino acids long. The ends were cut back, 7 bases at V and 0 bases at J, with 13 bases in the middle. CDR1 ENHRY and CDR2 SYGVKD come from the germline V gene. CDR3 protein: CAITLDSSSYEQYF. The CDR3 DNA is TGTGCCATCACTCTGGACAGCAGCTCCTACGAGCAGTACTTC.

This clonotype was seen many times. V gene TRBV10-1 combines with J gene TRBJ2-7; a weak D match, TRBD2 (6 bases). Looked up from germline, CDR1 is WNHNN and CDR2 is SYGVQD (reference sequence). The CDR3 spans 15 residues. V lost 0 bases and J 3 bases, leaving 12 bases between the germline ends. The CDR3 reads CASSESKTSGYEQYF. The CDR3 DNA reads TGCGCCAGCAGTGAGTCGAAGACTAGTGGCTACGAGCAGTACTTC.